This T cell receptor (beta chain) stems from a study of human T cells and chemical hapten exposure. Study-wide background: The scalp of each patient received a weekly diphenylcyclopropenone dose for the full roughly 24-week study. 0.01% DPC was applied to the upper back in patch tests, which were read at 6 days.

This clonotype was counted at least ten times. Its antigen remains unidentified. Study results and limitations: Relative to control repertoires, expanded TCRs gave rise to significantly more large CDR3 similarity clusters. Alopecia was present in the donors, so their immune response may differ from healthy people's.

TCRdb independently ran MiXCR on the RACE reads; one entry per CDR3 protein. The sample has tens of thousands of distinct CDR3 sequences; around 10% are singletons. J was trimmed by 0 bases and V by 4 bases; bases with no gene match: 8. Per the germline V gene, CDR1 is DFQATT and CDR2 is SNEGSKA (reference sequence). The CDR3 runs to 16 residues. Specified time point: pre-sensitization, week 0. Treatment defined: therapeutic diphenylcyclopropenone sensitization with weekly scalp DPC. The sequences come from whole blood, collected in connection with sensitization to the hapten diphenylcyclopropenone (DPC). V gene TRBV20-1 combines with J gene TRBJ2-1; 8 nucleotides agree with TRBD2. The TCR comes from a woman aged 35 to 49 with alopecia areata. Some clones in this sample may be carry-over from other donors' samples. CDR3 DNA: TGCAGTGCTACCGAGCGGGGGCCAAGCTCCTACAATGAGCAGTTCTTC. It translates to CSATERGPSSYNEQFF.